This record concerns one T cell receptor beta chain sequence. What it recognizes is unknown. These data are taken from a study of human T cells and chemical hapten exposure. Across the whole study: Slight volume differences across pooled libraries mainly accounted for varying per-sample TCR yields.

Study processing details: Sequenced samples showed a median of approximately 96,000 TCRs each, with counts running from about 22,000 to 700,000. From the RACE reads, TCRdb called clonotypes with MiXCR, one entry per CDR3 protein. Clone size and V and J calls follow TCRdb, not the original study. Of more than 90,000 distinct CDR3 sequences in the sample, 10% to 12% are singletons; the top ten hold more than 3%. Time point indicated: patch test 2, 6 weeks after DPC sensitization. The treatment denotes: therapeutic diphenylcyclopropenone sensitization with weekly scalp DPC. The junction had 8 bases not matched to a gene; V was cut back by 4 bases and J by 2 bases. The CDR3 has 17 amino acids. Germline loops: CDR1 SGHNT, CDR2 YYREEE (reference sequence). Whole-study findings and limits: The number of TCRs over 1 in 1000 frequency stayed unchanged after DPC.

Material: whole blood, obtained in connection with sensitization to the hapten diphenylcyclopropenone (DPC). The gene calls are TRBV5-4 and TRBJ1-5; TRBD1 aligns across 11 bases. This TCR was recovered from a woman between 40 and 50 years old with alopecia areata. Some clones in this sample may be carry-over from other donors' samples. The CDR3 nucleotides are TGTGCCAGCAGCCATGGGACAGGGGGATTCGGCAATCAGCCCCAGCATTTT. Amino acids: CASSHGTGGFGNQPQHF.